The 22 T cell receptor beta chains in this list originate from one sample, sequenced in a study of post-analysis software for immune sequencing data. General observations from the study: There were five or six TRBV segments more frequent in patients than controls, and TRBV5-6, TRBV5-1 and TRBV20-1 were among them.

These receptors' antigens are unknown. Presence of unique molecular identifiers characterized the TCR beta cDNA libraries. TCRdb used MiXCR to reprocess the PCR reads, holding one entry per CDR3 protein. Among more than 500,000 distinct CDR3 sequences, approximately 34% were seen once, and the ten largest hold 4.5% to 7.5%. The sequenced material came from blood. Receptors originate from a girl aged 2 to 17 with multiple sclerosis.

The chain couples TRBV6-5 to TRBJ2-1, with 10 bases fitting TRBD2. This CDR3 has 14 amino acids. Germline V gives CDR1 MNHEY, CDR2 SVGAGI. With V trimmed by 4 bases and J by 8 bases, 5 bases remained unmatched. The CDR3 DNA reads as TGTGCCAGCAGTTTCCTAGCGGGGGATGATGAGCAGTTCTTC. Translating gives CASSFLAGDDEQFF.

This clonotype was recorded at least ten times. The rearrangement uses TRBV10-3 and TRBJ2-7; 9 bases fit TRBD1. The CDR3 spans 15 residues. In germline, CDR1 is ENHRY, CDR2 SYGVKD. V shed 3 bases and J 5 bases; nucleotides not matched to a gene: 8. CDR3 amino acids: CAISDTGTGFNEQYF. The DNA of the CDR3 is TGTGCCATCAGTGATACCGGGACAGGGTTTAACGAGCAGTACTTC.

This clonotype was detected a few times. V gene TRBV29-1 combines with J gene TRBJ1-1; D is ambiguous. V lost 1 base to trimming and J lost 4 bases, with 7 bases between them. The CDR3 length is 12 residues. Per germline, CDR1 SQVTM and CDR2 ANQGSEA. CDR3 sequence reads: CSVEVPPTEAFF. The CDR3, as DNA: TGCAGCGTTGAAGTTCCCCCCACTGAAGCTTTCTTT.

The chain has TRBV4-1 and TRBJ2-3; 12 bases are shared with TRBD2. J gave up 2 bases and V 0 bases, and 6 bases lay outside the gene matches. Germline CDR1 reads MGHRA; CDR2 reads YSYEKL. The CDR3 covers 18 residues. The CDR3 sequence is CASSQEELAGGPTDTQYF. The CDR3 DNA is TGCGCCAGCAGCCAAGAGGAGCTAGCGGGGGGGCCCACAGATACGCAGTATTTT.

CDR3 DNA: TGTGCCAGCACCTCCTACGGGGGGATCTATGGCTACACCTTC. Protein: CASTSYGGIYGYTF. This chain connects TRBV6-1 to TRBJ1-2; a weak D match, TRBD1 (5 bases). The germline CDR1 and CDR2 sequences are MNHNS and SASEGT. CDR3 size: 14 residues. Trimming took off 7 bases at V and 4 bases at J, with 16 bases between the two ends.

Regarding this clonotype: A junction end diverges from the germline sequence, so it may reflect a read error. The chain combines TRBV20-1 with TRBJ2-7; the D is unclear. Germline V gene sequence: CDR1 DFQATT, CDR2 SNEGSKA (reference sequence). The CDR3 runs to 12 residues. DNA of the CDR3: TGCAGTTCGATGTTCCCCTCCTACGGGCAGTACTTC. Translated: CSSMFPSYGQYF.

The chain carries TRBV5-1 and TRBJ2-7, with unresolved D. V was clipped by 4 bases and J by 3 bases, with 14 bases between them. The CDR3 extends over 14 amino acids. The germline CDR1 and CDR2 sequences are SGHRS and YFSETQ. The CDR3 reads CASSPTRSDYEQYF. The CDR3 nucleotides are TGCGCCAGCAGCCCAACCCGGTCTGACTACGAGCAGTACTTC.

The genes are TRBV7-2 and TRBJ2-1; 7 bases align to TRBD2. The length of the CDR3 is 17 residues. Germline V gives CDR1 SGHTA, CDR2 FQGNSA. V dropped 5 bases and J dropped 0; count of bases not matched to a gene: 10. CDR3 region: CASSRGLGGGSYNEQFF. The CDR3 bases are TGTGCCAGCAGCCGAGGATTGGGGGGGGGCTCCTACAATGAGCAGTTCTTC.

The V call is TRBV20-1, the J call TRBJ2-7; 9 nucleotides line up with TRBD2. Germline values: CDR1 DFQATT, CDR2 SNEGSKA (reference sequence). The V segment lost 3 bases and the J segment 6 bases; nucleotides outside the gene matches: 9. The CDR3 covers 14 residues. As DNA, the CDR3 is TGCAGTGCTAGCCTCGCGGGGGGGCCGGGCGAGCAGTACTTC. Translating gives CSASLAGGPGEQYF.

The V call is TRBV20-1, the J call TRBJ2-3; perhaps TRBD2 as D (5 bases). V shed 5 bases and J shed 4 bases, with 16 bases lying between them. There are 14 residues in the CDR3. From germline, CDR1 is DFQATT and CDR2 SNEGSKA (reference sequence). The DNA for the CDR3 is TGCAGTGCTGCCCCCGGGGAAAGGCCAGATACGCAGTATTTT. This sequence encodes CSAAPGERPDTQYF.

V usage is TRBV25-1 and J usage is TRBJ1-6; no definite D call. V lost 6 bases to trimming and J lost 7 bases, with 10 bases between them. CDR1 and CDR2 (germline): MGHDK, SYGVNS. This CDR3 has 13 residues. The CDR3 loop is CASSQSGNSPLHF. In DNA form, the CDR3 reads TGTGCCAGCAGCCAAAGTGGAAATTCACCCCTCCACTTT.

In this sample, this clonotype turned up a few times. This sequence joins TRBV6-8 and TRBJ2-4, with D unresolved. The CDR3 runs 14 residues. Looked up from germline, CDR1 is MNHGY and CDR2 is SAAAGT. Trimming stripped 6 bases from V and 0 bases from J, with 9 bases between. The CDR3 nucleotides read TGTGCCAGCAGCGGACGTCTAGCCAAAAACATTCAGTACTTC. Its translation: CASSGRLAKNIQYF.

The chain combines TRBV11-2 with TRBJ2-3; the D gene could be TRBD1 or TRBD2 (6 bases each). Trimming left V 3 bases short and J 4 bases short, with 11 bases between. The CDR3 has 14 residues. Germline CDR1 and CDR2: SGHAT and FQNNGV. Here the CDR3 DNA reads TGTGCCAGCAGCTTTGAAAGGGGGGCAGATACGCAGTATTTT. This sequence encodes CASSFERGADTQYF.

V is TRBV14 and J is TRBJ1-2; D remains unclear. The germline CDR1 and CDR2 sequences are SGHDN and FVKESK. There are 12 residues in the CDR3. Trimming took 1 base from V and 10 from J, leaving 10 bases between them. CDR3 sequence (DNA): TGTGCCAGCAGCCAAGTCAGGTTCTTCTACACCTTC. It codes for CASSQVRFFYTF.

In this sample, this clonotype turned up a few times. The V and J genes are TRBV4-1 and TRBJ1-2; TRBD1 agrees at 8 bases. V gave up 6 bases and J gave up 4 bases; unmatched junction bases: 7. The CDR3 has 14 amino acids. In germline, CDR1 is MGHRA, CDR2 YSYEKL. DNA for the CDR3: TGCGCCAGCAGGCCTCGGACAGGGCCCTATGGCTACACCTTC. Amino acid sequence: CASRPRTGPYGYTF.

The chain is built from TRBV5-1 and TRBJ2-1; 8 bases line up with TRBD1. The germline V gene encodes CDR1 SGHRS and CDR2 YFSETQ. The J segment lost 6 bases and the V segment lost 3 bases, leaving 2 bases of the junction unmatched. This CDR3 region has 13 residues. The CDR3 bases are TGCGCCAGCAGCTACGGGACAGGCAATGAGCAGTTCTTC. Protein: CASSYGTGNEQFF.

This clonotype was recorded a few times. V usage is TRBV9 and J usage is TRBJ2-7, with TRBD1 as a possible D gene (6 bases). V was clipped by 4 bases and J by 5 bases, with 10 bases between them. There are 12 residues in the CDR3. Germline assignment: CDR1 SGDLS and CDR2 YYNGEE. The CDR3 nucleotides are TGTGCCAGCAGCCCGAAGGGGGACGAGCAGTACTTC. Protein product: CASSPKGDEQYF.

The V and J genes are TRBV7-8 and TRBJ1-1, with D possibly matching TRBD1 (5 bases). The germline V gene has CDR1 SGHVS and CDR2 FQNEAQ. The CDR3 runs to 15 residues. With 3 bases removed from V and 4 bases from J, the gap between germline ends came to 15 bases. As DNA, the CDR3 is TGTGCCAGCAGCTTTTCAGGGATCGTCGGCACTGAAGCTTTCTTT. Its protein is CASSFSGIVGTEAFF.

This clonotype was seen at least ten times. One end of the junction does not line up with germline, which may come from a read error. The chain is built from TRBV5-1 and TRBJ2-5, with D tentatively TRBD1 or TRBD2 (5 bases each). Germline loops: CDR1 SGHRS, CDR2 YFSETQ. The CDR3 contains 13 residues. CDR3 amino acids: CASSLAGRETQYF. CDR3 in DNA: TGTGCCAGCAGCTTAGCAGGGAGAGAGACCCAGTACTTC.

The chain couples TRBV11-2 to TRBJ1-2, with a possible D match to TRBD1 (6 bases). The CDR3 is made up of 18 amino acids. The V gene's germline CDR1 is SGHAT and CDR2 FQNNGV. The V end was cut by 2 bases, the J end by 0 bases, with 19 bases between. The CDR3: CASSLSRDKQPSNYGYTF. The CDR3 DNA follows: TGTGCCAGCAGCTTAAGCCGGGACAAACAACCTTCTAACTATGGCTACACCTTC. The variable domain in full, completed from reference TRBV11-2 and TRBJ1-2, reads EAGVAQSPRYKIIEKRQSVAFWCNPISGHATLYWYQQILGQGPKLLIQFQNNGVVDDSQLPKDRFSAERLKGVDSTLKIQPAKLEDSAVYLCASSLSRDKQPSNYGYTFGSGTRLTVV.

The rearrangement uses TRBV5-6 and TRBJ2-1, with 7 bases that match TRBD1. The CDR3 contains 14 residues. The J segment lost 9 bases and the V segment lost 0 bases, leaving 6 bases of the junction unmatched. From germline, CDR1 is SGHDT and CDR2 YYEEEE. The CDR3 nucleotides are TGTGCCAGCAGCTTGGGGGCAGGGGGTAGTGAGCAGTTCTTC. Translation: CASSLGAGGSEQFF.

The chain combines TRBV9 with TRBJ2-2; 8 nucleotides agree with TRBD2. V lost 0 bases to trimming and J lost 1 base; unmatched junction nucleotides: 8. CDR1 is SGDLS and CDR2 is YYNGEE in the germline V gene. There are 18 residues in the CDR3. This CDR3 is CASSVDISGGWNTGELFF. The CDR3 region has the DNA TGTGCCAGCAGCGTAGACATAAGCGGGGGTTGGAACACCGGGGAGCTGTTTTTT.